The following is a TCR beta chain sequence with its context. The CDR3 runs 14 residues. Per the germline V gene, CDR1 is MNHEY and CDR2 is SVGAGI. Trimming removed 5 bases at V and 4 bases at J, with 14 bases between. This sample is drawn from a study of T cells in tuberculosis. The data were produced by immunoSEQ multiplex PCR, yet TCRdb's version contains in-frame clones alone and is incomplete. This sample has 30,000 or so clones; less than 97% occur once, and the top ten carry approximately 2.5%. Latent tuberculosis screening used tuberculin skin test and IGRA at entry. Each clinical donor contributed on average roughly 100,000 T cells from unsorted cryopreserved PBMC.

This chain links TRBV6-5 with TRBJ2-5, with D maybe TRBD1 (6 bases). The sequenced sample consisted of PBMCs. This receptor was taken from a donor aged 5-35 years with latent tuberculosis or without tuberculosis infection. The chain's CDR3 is CASSPGAPRETQYF. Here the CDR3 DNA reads TGTGCCAGCAGTCCAGGGGCGCCGAGAGAGACCCAGTACTTC.